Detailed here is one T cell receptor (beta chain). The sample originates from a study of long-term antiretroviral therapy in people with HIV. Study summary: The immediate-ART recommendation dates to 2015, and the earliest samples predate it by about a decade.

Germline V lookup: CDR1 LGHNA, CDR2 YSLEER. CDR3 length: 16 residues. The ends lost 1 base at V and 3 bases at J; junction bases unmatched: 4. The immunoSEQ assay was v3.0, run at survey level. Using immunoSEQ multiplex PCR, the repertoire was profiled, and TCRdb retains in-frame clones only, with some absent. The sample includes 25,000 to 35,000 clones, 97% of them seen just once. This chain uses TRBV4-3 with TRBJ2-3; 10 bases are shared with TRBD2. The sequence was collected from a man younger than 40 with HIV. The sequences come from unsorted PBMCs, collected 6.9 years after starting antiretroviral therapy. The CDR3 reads CASSQVISGGTDTQYF. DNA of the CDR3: TGCGCCAGCAGCCAAGTCATTAGCGGGGGGACAGATACGCAGTATTTT.